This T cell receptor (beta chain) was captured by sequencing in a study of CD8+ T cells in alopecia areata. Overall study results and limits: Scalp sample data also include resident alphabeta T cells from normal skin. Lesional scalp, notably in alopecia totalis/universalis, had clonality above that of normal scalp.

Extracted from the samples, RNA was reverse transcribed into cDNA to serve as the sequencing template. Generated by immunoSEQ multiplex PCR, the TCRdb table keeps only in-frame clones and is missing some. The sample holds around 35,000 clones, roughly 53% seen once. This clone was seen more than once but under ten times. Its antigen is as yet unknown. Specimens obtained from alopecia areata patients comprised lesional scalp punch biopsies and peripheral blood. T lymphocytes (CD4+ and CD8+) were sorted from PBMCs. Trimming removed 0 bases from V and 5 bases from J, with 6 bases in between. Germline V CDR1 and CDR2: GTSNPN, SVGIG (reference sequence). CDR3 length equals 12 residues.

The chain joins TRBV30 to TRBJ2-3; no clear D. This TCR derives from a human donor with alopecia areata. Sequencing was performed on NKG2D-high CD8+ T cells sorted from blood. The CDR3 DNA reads TGTGCCTGGAGTGTACTCGTAGATACGCAGTATTTT. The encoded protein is CAWSVLVDTQYF.